This TCR beta chain was sequenced during a study of beta chain features in type 1 diabetes. Across the whole study: Over all samples combined, 107,917,701 sorted cells were examined.

Findings of the study overall: Junctions at VDJ sites from type 1 diabetes patients had fewer insertions and more deletions. A closer apparent resemblance between naive, central memory and Treg TCRB repertoires was seen in patients than in healthy donors.

Expressed TCRB transcripts were sequenced after all isolated RNA was converted to cDNA. Using immunoSEQ multiplex PCR, the repertoire was profiled, and TCRdb retains in-frame clones only, with some absent. The sample has about 150,000 clones, 40% to 60% seen once. Comments on this clone: Its antigen is still unknown.

The material sequenced was Tregs from blood. The sequence derives from a man between 18 and 35 years old in good health.

DNA for the CDR3: TGTGCCAGCAGCCGACAGGGTAACACTGAAGCTTTCTTT. Protein sequence: CASSRQGNTEAFF. The V gene is TRBV7-3, the J gene TRBJ1-1; TRBD1 matches at 7 bases. CDR3 size: 13 residues. J was trimmed by 2 bases and V by 5 bases; bases with no gene match: 2. The germline CDR1 and CDR2 sequences are SGHTA and FQGTGA.